This T cell receptor (beta chain) stems from a study of beta chain features in type 1 diabetes listed by TCRdb under 2018. Describing the broader study: Patients and healthy donors did not differ in mean age, gender distribution, total cell number or subset yield. A total of roughly 99,000,000 sorted cells were examined across all samples, and the number of cells per subset was strongly correlated with RNA yield. In the study, recently diagnosed type 1 diabetes patients and matched healthy donors were compared on the TCRB repertoires of their sorted circulating CD4+ T cell subsets. Regulatory and stem cell-like memory subsets were isolated from only 8 patients and 8 healthy donors, whereas naive and central memory subsets came from all 30 or so donors. Here is what the overall study found, with its caveats: Type 1 diabetes patients showed a moderate but significant shortening of TCRB CDR3 length in all four CD4+ subsets. At VDJ recombination sites, type 1 diabetes patients had fewer insertions and more deleted nucleotides, which implies abnormalities in thymic rearrangement. Naive, central memory and regulatory TCRB repertoires appeared to be more similar among patients than among healthy donors. Because the HLA sub-analyses included only small numbers of individuals, any influence of HLA type on TCRB rearrangement was left unresolved. Sequencing cDNA rather than genomic DNA could over-represent highly expressing activated cells, although activation and CD3 levels did not differ between groups. PCR may preferentially amplify shorter templates, but because patient and control samples were amplified and corrected together, any resulting skew would affect both groups equally.

The entire amount of isolated RNA was reverse transcribed using the High Capacity cDNA Reverse Transcription Kit, so the sequenced TCRB transcripts were expressed ones. Deep immunoSEQ sequencing was applied to naive, central memory and regulatory T cell samples, giving an average of around 3.4 million total reads per sample. Sorted cells were lysed in RLT buffer, and RNA was extracted using DNase-treated RNeasy Micro or Mini kits according to cell number. Each cell subset was processed separately to prevent cross-contamination, with patient and healthy donor samples processed together. The immunoSEQ multiplex PCR was used to amplify TCRB sequences from cDNA, yielding 87-bp fragments that span the CDR3 region. Sequencing of the amplicons was performed on the Illumina HiSeq platform. The study's own analysis went as follows. Synthetic template baselines were used to correct PCR bias computationally, reads within Hamming distance 2 were collapsed together, and singletons that could not be merged were discarded. By aligning reads against IMGT, V, D and J genes, CDR3 length, and insertions or deletions at six rearrangement sites were assigned. Clonotype counts were normalized to sorted cell number within each subset before computing true diversity and Gini coefficients with the tcR R package. The overlap coefficient, calculated on TCRB nucleotide sequences, was used to measure repertoire sharing. As a proxy for the pre-selection repertoire, out-of-frame TCRB sequences from naive cells were analyzed. The table comes from immuneACCESS by way of TCRdb, which keeps in-frame sequences with V and J called. Part of the clones is missing from these tables; in studies checked, under half for an unresolved V gene and the rest for unknown reasons. V and J calls and clone size are as listed in that table; D and trimming were resolved from the DNA. This sample is represented by about 900,000 clones; about a sixth of them were singletons. In total, the top ten clones hold 0.02% to 0.03% of the sample.

Comments on this clone: Which antigen it targets is not known. Base qualities are missing; no much larger clone stands one base away.

The CDR3 covers 15 residues, taking in both the cysteine and the phenylalanine. The entry retains the CDR3 DNA only, 45 bases that are in frame from base 1. CDR1 and CDR2 are read off the germline V gene as SGHTA and FQGNSA. V is pared back by 5 bases and J by 2 bases, with 13 bases lying between the germline termini. Each donor gave one peripheral blood draw, about 110 mL on average, collected into heparinised tubes. Naive, central memory, regulatory and stem cell-like memory CD4+ T cells were sorted on a BD FACSAria II using a panel including CD45RO, CCR7, CD25, CD127, CD95 and CD27. Every sorted population had a purity above 98%. PBMCs were isolated right away by Lymphoprep density gradient centrifugation and were stained directly, without culture. So that batch effects would be minimized, each experiment stained and sorted samples in pairs, pairing one healthy donor with one patient.

The TCR comes from a woman younger than 35 in good health. Source material: naive CD4+ T cells from blood. The cell subset or site label, as the study defines it: true naive CD4+ T cells. The receptor chain draws on TRBV7-2 and TRBJ2-1; a confident D gene designation cannot be given. The CDR3 corresponds to CASSATLRAYNEQFF. The sequenced DNA: TGTGCCAGCAGCGCCACTTTAAGGGCCTACAATGAGCAGTTCTTC. Joined to the reference TRBV7-2 and TRBJ2-1 proteins, this CDR3 gives the full variable domain: GAGVSQSPSNKVTEKGKDVELRCDPISGHTALYWYRQSLGQGLEFLIYFQGNSAPDKSGLPSDRFSAERTGGSVSTLTIQRTQQEDSAVYLCASSATLRAYNEQFFGPGTRLTVL.